These 18 T cell receptor beta chains were sequenced from one sample in a study of T cell responses to AZD1222 COVID-19 vaccine. Method: immunoSEQ multiplex PCR; TCRdb's copy keeps in-frame clones and lacks some. This table has about 120,000 clones, around 87% appearing once. The sequenced sample was peripheral blood, obtained 28 days after the second AZD1222 dose. The receptors derive from an adult who received the AZD1222 COVID-19 vaccine.

The chain carries TRBV2 and TRBJ1-3; unclear D gene. The CDR3 runs 12 residues. Looked up from germline, CDR1 is SNHLY and CDR2 is FYNNEI. V was shortened by 11 bases and J by 2 bases, with 10 bases between the two germline ends. The CDR3 spells CACALAGNTIYF. The CDR3 DNA follows: TGTGCCTGTGCGCTTGCTGGAAACACCATATATTTT.

In its sample, this clone was seen a few times. The rearrangement joins TRBV2 to TRBJ2-1; 8 bases map to TRBD1. Germline assignment: CDR1 SNHLY and CDR2 FYNNEI. After removal of 6 bases from V and 4 bases from J, the junction contained 8 bases not matched to a gene. The CDR3 runs 15 residues. CDR3 region: CASRISGQEYNEQFF. The CDR3 DNA is TGTGCCAGCAGAATTTCGGGACAGGAGTACAATGAGCAGTTCTTC. Drawing the rest from reference TRBV2 and TRBJ2-1, the complete variable domain is EPEVTQTPSHQVTQMGQEVILRCVPISNHLYFYWYRQILGQKVEFLVSFYNNEISEKSEIFDDQFSVERPDGSNFTLKIRSTKLEDSAMYFCASRISGQEYNEQFFGPGTRLTVL.

V and J are TRBV5-4 and TRBJ1-4; D unresolved. CDR3 length: 13 residues. Germline CDR1 is SGHNT and CDR2 is YYREEE (reference sequence). V was trimmed by 1 base and J by 7 bases, leaving 8 bases between them. CDR3 coding DNA: TGTGCCAGCAGCTTGATCCCAGGTGAAAAACTGTTTTTT. Translating it yields CASSLIPGEKLFF. The full variable domain, its missing parts supplied by reference TRBV5-4 and TRBJ1-4, is ETGVTQSPTHLIKTRGQQVTLRCSSQSGHNTVSWYQQALGQGPQFIFQYYREEENGRGNFPPRFSGLQFPNYSSELNVNALELDDSALYLCASSLIPGEKLFFGSGTQLSVL.

The V call is TRBV6-5, the J call TRBJ1-2; possible D gene TRBD1, 5 bases. Germline values: CDR1 MNHEY, CDR2 SVGAGI. Trimming removed 6 bases from V and 3 bases from J, with 14 bases in between. This CDR3 is 14 amino acids long. CDR3 protein: CASSYGDEYYGYTF. The CDR3 bases are TGTGCCAGCAGCTACGGGGACGAATACTATGGCTACACCTTC.

This sequence joins TRBV4-2 and TRBJ2-3, with D perhaps TRBD2 (7 bases). The CDR3 is 17 amino acids. The ends were cut back, 4 bases at V and 0 bases at J, with 17 bases in the middle. From germline, CDR1 is LGHNA and CDR2 YNFKEQ. The CDR3 protein is CASSPSRGGVSTDTQYF. The DNA of the CDR3 is TGTGCCAGCAGCCCCTCACGAGGGGGGGTAAGCACAGATACGCAGTATTTT.

V and J are TRBV18 and TRBJ1-5; D is unresolved. This CDR3 is 17 amino acids long. The V and J ends lost 1 base and 0 bases respectively, with 13 bases between them. CDR1 KGHSH and CDR2 LQKENI come from the germline V gene. Here the CDR3 DNA reads TGTGCCAGCTCACCACAGGCCAGCACCTATAGCAATCAGCCCCAGCATTTT. Protein sequence: CASSPQASTYSNQPQHF.

This sequence joins TRBV25-1 and TRBJ1-2; D is undetermined. Trimming left V 2 bases short and J 4 bases short, with 11 bases between. The CDR3 loop spans 14 amino acids. CDR1 and CDR2 from the germline V gene are MGHDK and SYGVNS. The CDR3 bases are TGTGCCAGCAGTGAAAGGTCCCCTATCTATGGCTACACCTTC. It yields the protein CASSERSPIYGYTF.

The genes are TRBV10-3 and TRBJ2-1; 12 bases fit TRBD2. The V segment lost 8 bases and the J segment 0 bases; nucleotides outside the gene matches: 5. This CDR3 has 16 residues. The germline CDR1 and CDR2 sequences are ENHRY and SYGVKD. In DNA, the CDR3 is TGTGCCATCTCAACTAGCGGGGGGTTCTCCTACAATGAGCAGTTCTTC. Its protein product is CAISTSGGFSYNEQFF.

The CDR3 sequence is CASSLGARGRSPLHF. CDR3 DNA sequence: TGTGCCAGCAGTTTGGGGGCTCGGGGGCGTTCACCCCTCCACTTT. The chain is built from TRBV28 and TRBJ1-6; the D gene is possibly TRBD1 (6 bases). CDR3 length: 15 amino acids. The germline V gene encodes CDR1 MDHEN and CDR2 SYDVKM. V lost 3 bases and J 9 bases, leaving 15 bases between the germline ends.

This chain links TRBV9 with TRBJ2-3; D is tentatively TRBD1 or TRBD2 (6 bases each). CDR3 length equals 16 residues. Germline-derived CDR1 and CDR2 are SGDLS and YYNGEE. The germline V and J ends were trimmed by 4 bases and 0 bases, with 15 bases remaining between them. CDR3 protein: CASSIELGGSTDTQYF. CDR3 sequence (DNA): TGTGCCAGCAGCATCGAGCTGGGGGGCAGCACAGATACGCAGTATTTT.

In its sample, this clone was seen a few times. The V gene is TRBV7-2, the J gene TRBJ2-1; TRBD2 matches at 10 bases. The CDR3 is 17 residues long. The V and J ends lost 4 bases and 7 bases, in that order; junction bases with no gene match: 13. Germline V gene data show CDR1 as SGHTA and CDR2 as FQGNSA. The chain's CDR3 is CASSSPSSGGAGNEQFF. The CDR3 nucleotides read TGTGCCAGCAGCTCCCCGAGCAGCGGGGGGGCCGGGAATGAGCAGTTCTTC.

This clone was picked up one time. The chain carries TRBV28 and TRBJ1-1, with 8 bases fitting TRBD1. The CDR3 contains 15 residues. The germline V gene has CDR1 MDHEN and CDR2 SYDVKM. V shed 5 bases and J 6 bases; nucleotides not matched to a gene: 11. In DNA form, the CDR3 reads TGTGCCAGCAGTACCACCGGACAGGGTGGTCCTGAAGCTTTCTTT. Residues: CASSTTGQGGPEAFF.

The chain combines TRBV6-5 with TRBJ1-2, with D hard to call. Trimming left V 6 bases short and J 4 bases short, with 15 bases between. The germline CDR1 and CDR2 sequences are MNHEY and SVGAGI. The CDR3 is 14 residues long. The CDR3 DNA is TGTGCCAGCAGGAACGGACGGAGTATCTATGGCTACACCTTC. This encodes CASRNGRSIYGYTF.

The chain employs TRBV7-9 and TRBJ1-2; possible D gene TRBD1, 5 bases. Germline lookup yields CDR1 SEHNR and CDR2 FQNEAQ (reference sequence). CDR3 length: 15 residues. Trimming stripped 0 bases from V and 6 bases from J, with 14 bases between. As DNA, the CDR3 is TGTGCCAGCAGCTTAGCGTCCGGGACTTTAAATGGCTACACCTTC. Translation: CASSLASGTLNGYTF. Variable domain in full (rest from reference TRBV7-9 and TRBJ1-2): DTGVSQNPRHKITKRGQNVTFRCDPISEHNRLYWYRQTLGQGPEFLTYFQNEAQLEKSRLLSDRFSAERPKGSFSTLEIQRTEQGDSAMYLCASSLASGTLNGYTFGSGTRLTVV.

V and J are TRBV10-3 and TRBJ2-3; 7 bases are a match to TRBD2. This CDR3 region has 14 residues. V was pared by 10 bases and J by 0 bases, with 7 bases of the junction left unmatched. CDR1 is ENHRY, CDR2 SYGVKD, per germline. The CDR3 DNA follows: TGTGCCACTACAGCGGGACTTAGCACAGATACGCAGTATTTT. Translated, it gives CATTAGLSTDTQYF.

The CDR3 spells CASSLGQARAFF. DNA of the CDR3: TGTGCCAGCAGCCTCGGACAAGCTCGAGCTTTCTTT. V is TRBV3-1 (or the pseudogene TRBV3-2) and J is TRBJ1-1; D might be TRBD1 (5 bases). The CDR3 extends over 12 amino acids. Between the trimmed V and J ends, which lost 4 bases and 10 bases, there was a span of 13 bases. Germline assignment: CDR1 LGHDT and CDR2 YNNKEL (reference sequence).

CDR3 in amino acids: CASGTGGEKLFF. The CDR3 DNA is TGTGCCAGCGGGACAGGGGGAGAAAAACTGTTTTTT. The J gene is TRBJ1-4, the V gene TRBV18; 11 bases align to TRBD1. Germline V gene sequence: CDR1 KGHSH, CDR2 LQKENI. The CDR3 runs 12 residues. The V gene end was trimmed by 8 bases and the J gene end by 8 bases; junction bases not matched to a gene: 1.

This clone was found a few times. The chain couples TRBV28 to TRBJ1-5; no firm D call. Germline V gene lookup returns CDR1 MDHEN and CDR2 SYDVKM. Trimming took off 2 bases at V and 1 base at J, with 12 bases between the two ends. This CDR3 contains 16 residues. CDR3 in amino acids: CASSLRSLQSNQPQHF. DNA for the CDR3: TGTGCCAGCAGTTTAAGGTCCTTACAAAGCAATCAGCCCCAGCATTTT.